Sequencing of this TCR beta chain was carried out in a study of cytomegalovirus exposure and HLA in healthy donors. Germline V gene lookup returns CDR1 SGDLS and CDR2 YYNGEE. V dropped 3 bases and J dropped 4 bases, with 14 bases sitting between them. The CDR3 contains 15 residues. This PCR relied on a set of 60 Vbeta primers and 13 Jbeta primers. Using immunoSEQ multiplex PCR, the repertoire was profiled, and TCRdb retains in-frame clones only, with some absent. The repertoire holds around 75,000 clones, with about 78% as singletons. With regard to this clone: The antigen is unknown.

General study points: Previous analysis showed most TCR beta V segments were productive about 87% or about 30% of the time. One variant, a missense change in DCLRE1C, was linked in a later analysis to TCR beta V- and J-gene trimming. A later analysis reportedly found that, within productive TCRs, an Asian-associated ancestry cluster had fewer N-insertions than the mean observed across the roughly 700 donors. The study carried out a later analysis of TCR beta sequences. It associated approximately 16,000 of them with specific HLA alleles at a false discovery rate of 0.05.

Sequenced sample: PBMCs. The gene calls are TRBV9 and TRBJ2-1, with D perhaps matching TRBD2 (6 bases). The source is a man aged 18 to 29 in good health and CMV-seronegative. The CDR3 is CASSEIAAQYNEQFF. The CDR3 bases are TGTGCCAGCAGCGAAATAGCGGCCCAATACAATGAGCAGTTCTTC.